The text below deals with one T cell receptor beta chain. Per the original data handling: Junction-only sequences without quality scores came from ImmunoSEQ, so filtering differed. Libraries were prepared by immunoSEQ multiplex PCR; TCRdb keeps only in-frame clonotypes and omits some of them. Clone size and the V and J calls come from that table; the DNA yielded D and trimming. The sample holds 2 million to 2.5 million clones; roughly 93% are singletons and the top ten take 0.36%. The CDR3 loop spans 17 amino acids. Germline V CDR1 and CDR2: MGHRA, YSYEKL. Trimming removed 2 bases from V and 5 bases from J; junction bases left unmatched: 11. The data are from a study of shared clonotypes between healthy human individuals.

Sequencing was carried out using naive CD4+ T cells from PBMCs. The subset here: CD45RA+ positively selected. This TCR was sampled from a man between 18 and 35 years old in good health. Some clones in this sample may be carry-over from other donors' samples. The rearrangement uses TRBV4-1 and TRBJ2-4; 8 positions match TRBD2. CDR3 bases: TGCGCCAGCAGCCAAAGCGGACCGGGGGGGCTAGAAAACATTCAGTACTTC. This encodes CASSQSGPGGLENIQYF.